This T cell receptor (beta chain) was recorded in a study of T cells in Graves' hyperthyroidism and ophthalmopathy. Study-level information: Blood was drawn when the patient was first diagnosed and still untreated.

In this sample, this clonotype turned up many times. If no ophthalmopathy progression occurred within 18 months, Graves' hyperthyroidism was stable. The hyperthyroidism was newly diagnosed and had lasted under 2 months; the patients were aged 18 to 65. The diagnoses drew upon clinical symptoms, serum thyroxine and TRAb, thyroid ultrasound and orbital computed tomography. The germline CDR1 and CDR2 sequences are SGDLS and YYNGEE. The CDR3 has 15 amino acids. Deletions cut 4 bases from V and 2 bases from J, with 16 bases between. TCR beta CDR3 sequences were amplified from RNA transcripts. TCR CDR3 regions were first amplified by RT-PCR with HTBI primers. TCRdb called the multiplex PCR reads again in MiXCR, with one record for every CDR3 protein. The sample records roughly 380,000 distinct CDR3 sequences, roughly an eighth being singletons.

This clonotype originated in a young woman with Graves' hyperthyroidism. The material sequenced was blood. The V call is TRBV9, the J call TRBJ2-7; no clear D gene. For the CDR3, the DNA is TGTGCCAGCAGCAACCGGGCCACCGGCGCCTACGAGCAGTACTTC. Protein product: CASSNRATGAYEQYF.